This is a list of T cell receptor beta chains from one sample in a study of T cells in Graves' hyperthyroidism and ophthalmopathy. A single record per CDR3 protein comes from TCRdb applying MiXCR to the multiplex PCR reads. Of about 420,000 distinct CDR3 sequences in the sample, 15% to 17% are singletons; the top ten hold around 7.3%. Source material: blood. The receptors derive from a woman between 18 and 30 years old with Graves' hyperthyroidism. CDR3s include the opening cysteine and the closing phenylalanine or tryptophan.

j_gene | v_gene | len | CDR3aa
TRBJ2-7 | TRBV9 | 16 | CAPRRAQGGQSGEQYF
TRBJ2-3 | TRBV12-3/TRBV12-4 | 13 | CASSMGSTDTQYF
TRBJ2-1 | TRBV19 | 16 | CASSIRGRGPYNEQFF
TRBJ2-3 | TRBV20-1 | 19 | CSARDPTSGTPPSTDTQYF
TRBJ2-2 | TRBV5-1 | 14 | CASSRTGDTGELFF
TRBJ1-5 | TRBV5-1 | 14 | CASSLGGVHQPQHF
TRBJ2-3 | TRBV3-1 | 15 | CASSQGPGNTDTQYF
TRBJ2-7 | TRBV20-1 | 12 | CSVSPGHYEQYF
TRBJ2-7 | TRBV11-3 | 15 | CASSTLARRAYEQYF
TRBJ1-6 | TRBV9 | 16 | CASSPQTGSTNSPLHF
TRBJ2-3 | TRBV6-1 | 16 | CASSEAPSGRGDTQYF
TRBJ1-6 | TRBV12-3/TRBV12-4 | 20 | CASSPGDKRKFSSYNSPLHF
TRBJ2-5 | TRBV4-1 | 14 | CASSRIHLTETQYF
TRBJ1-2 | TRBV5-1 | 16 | CASSLAVGTGADGYTF
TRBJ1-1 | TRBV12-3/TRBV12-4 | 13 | CASSPSRRTEAFF
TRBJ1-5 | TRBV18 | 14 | CASSQPGDLQPQHF
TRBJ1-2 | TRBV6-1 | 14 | CASRPGGRDYGYTF
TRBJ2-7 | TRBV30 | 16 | CAWTSGRSSWEREQYF
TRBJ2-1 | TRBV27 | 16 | CASSPRTSPSYNEQFF
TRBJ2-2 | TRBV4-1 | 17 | CASSRLILAGGQGELFF
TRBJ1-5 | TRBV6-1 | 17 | CASSKGTTTGGNQPQHF
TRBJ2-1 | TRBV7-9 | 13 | CASSLGVGNEQFF
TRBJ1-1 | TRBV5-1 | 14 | CASTLGAANTEAFF
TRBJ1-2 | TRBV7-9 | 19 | CASSLTGGDNPNSNYGYTF
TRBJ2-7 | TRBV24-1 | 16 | CATSEPGTPVSYEQYF
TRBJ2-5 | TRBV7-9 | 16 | CASSLRGSQRGETQYF
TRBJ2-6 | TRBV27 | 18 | CASSPRGHGSSGANVLTF
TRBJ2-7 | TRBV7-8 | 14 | CASSPPDRGYEQYF
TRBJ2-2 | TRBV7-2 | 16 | CASSLVTGVNTGELFF